What follows describes a single T cell receptor beta chain. Its specificity is not known. This entry belongs to a study of cytomegalovirus exposure and HLA in healthy donors. Broader study findings: An analysis done earlier found most TCR beta V segments productive about 87% or about 30% of the time. Per published accounts, TCR beta sequences correctly predicted the HLA-A and HLA-B alleles of most subjects.

V lost 0 bases and J lost 4, with 13 bases in between. Germline V gene data show CDR1 as SEHNR and CDR2 as FQNEAQ (reference sequence). The CDR3 runs 15 residues. In the PCR, 60 Vbeta and 13 Jbeta primers were used. Assay used: immunoSEQ multiplex PCR; TCRdb lists only in-frame clones, some missing. The sample records around 99,000 clones, roughly 67% being singletons. The sequence was obtained from a man in his forties or fifties in good health and CMV-seronegative. Specimen: PBMCs. V and J are TRBV7-9 and TRBJ2-7, with a tentative D call TRBD1 (6 bases). This chain's CDR3 is CASSLASGGQYEQYF. The DNA for the CDR3 is TGTGCCAGCAGCTTAGCGAGTGGGGGCCAGTACGAGCAGTACTTC.